Sequencing of this T cell receptor (beta chain) was carried out in a study of CD8 T cells in Susac syndrome. Study overall: There were Susac syndrome patients who were therapy-naive at blood draw, others on corticosteroids, and others on intravenous immunoglobulin alone.

V lost 4 bases to trimming and J lost 9 bases; unmatched junction nucleotides: 2. There are 13 residues in the CDR3. Germline values: CDR1 PRHDT, CDR2 FYEKMQ (reference sequence). RNA was extracted with the RNeasy kit, and a quantity of roughly 0.45 to 1 ug was reverse transcribed using random hexamers. TCRdb itself ran the immunoSEQ multiplex PCR reads through MiXCR, one entry per CDR3 protein. The sample carries 95,000 to 150,000 distinct CDR3 sequences, 90% to 95% recorded once. The gene calls are TRBV13 and TRBJ2-2; 10 bases map to TRBD1. Sequencing was done on a sample of CD8+ T cells from PBMCs. This receptor was identified in a human donor with Susac syndrome. CDR3 sequence: CASSSDRGRELFF. CDR3 DNA: TGTGCCAGCAGCTCGGACAGGGGGAGGGAGCTGTTTTTT.